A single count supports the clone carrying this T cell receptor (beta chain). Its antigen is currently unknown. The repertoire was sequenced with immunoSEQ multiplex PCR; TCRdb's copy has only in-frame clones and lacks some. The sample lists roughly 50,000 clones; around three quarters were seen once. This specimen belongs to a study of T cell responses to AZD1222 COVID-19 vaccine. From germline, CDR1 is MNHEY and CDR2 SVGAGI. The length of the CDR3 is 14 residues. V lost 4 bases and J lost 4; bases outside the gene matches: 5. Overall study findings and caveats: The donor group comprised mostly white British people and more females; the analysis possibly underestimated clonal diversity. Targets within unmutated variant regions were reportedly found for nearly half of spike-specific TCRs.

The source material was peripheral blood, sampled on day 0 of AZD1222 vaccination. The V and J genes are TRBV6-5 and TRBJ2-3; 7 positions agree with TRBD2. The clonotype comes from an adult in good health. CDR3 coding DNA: TGTGCCAGCAGTTCTCAAAGCGGGGCAGATACGCAGTATTTT. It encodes CASSSQSGADTQYF.